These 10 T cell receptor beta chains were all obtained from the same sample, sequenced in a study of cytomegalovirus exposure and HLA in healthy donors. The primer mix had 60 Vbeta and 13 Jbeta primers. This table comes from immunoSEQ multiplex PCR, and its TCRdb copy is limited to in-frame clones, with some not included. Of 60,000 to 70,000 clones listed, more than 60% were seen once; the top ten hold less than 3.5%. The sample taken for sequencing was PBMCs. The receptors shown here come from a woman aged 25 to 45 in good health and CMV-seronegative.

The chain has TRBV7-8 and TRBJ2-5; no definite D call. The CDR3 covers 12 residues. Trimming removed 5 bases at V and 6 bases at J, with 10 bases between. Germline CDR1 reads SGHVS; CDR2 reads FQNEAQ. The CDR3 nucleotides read TGTGCCAGCAGCCCCGAGGTTAAGACCCAGTACTTC. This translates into CASSPEVKTQYF.

The CDR3 sequence: CASRVGTSGFNEQFF. CDR3 in DNA: TGTGCCAGCAGGGTTGGGACTAGCGGGTTCAATGAGCAGTTCTTC. V gene TRBV25-1 combines with J gene TRBJ2-1, with 12 nucleotides matching TRBD2. Unmatched junction bases numbered 6, after V lost 6 bases and J lost 6 bases. Germline V gene sequence: CDR1 MGHDK, CDR2 SYGVNS. CDR3 length equals 15 residues.

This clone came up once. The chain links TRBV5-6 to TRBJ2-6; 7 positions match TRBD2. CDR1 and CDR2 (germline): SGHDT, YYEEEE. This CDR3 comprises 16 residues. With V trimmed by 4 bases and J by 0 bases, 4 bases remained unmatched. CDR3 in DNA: TGTGCCAGCAGCCGCCGCGGGGGCTCTGGGGCCAACGTCCTGACTTTC. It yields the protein CASSRRGGSGANVLTF.

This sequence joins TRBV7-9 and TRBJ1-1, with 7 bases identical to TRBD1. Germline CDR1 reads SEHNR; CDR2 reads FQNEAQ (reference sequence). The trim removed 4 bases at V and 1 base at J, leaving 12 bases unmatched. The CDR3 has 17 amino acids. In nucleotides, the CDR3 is TGTGCCAGCAGCTCCTGGACAGGAAACATGGAGAACACTGAAGCTTTCTTT. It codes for CASSSWTGNMENTEAFF.

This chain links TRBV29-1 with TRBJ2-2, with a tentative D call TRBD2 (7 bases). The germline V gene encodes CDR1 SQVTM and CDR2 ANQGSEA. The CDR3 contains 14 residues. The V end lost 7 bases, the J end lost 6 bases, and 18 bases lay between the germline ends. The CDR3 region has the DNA TGCAGCGCCGTAGGGGGGGGGCCCTCCGGGGAGCTGTTTTTT. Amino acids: CSAVGGGPSGELFF.

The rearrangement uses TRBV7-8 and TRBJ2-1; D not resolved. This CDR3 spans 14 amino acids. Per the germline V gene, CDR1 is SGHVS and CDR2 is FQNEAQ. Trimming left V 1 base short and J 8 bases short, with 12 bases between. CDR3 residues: CASSLDGGRHEQFF. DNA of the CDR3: TGTGCCAGCAGCTTAGACGGCGGTCGTCATGAGCAGTTCTTC.

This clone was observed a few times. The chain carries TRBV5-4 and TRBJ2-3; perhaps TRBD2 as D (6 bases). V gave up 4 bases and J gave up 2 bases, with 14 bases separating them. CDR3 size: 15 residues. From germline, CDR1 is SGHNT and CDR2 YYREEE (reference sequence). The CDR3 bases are TGTGCCAGCAGCCTATCTGGGACTTTCACAGATACGCAGTATTTT. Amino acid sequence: CASSLSGTFTDTQYF.

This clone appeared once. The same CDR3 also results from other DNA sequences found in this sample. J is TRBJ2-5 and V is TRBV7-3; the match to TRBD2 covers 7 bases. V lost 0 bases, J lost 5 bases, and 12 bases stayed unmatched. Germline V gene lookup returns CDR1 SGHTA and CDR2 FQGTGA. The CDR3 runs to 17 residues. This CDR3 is CASSLTGGRGRKETQYF. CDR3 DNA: TGTGCCAGCAGCTTAACGGGGGGGAGAGGGAGGAAGGAGACCCAGTACTTC. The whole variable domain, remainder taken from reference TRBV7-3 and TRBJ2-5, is GAGVSQTPSNKVTEKGKYVELRCDPISGHTALYWYRQSLGQGPEFLIYFQGTGAADDSGLPNDRFFAVRPEGSVSTLKIQRTERGDSAVYLCASSLTGGRGRKETQYFGPGTRLLVL.

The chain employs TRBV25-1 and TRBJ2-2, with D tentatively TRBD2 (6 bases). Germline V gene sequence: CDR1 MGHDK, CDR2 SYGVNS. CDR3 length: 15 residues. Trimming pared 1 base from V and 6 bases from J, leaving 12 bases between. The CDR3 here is CASSESTGGAGELFF. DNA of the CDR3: TGTGCCAGCAGTGAATCCACAGGAGGGGCCGGGGAGCTGTTTTTT. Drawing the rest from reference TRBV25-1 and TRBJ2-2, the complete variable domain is EADIYQTPRYLVIGTGKKITLECSQTMGHDKMYWYQQDPGMELHLIHYSYGVNSTEKGDLSSESTVSRIRTEHFPLTLESARPSHTSQYLCASSESTGGAGELFFGEGSRLTVL.

CDR3 nucleotide sequence: TGTGCCAGCAGTTACGACAGAAACAATGAGCAGTTCTTC. It codes for CASSYDRNNEQFF. The chain has TRBV6-6 and TRBJ2-1; tentative D call: TRBD1 (5 bases). The ends were cut back, 2 bases at V and 5 bases at J, with 7 bases in the middle. This CDR3 region has 13 residues. Germline CDR1 is MNHNY and CDR2 is SVGAGI (reference sequence).